The rows below give T cell receptor beta chains drawn from one sample of a study of graft-versus-host responses after intestinal transplantation. Their antigen targets remain unknown. TCRdb's copy holds only in-frame clones and misses some; the assay was immunoSEQ multiplex PCR. The repertoire includes about 73,000 clones, around 90% of them detected once, and approximately 4.1% sits in the top ten. Specimen: unstimulated CD8+ T cells sorted from spleen or lymph node cells, collected before transplant. Receptor source: a human donor who was the organ donor for an intestinal transplant. The CDR3 runs from the conserved cysteine through the conserved F or W. The order of the fields is D gene, clone size, J gene, V gene, CDR3 DNA, CDR3 protein. D genes are given only for firm matches. Not all rows give a size; the values are once, few, many and, for expanded clones, a class.

TRBD1	NA	TRBJ2-1	TRBV11-3	TGTGCCAGCAGCCCCGGACAGGGGGGTCTCCTCGAGCAGTTCTTC	CASSPGQGGLLEQFF
TRBD1	once	TRBJ1-1	TRBV4-1	TGCGCCAGCAGCCAGCGGACAGGGCGAAACACTGAAGCTTTCTTT	CASSQRTGRNTEAFF
TRBD2	NA	TRBJ2-1	TRBV7-8	TGTGCCAGCAGCTTATGGGCGACTAGCGGGCCTTACAATGAGCAGTTCTTC	CASSLWATSGPYNEQFF
TRBD2	NA	TRBJ2-5	TRBV6-5	TGTGCCAGCAGTTACTGGACTAGCGGGGGACAAGAGACCCAGTACTTC	CASSYWTSGGQETQYF
NA	NA	TRBJ2-5	TRBV7-2	TGTGCCAGCAGCTTACACTTGAGGGAGACCCAGTACTTC	CASSLHLRETQYF
NA	many	TRBJ1-2	TRBV27	TGTGCCAGCAGTTTACACAGGTCCCTCGGTGGCTACACCTTC	CASSLHRSLGGYTF
NA	NA	TRBJ1-5	TRBV7-9	TGTGCCAGCAGCTTCAACGGAGACAATCAGCCCCAGCATTTT	CASSFNGDNQPQHF
TRBD2	NA	TRBJ2-5	TRBV28	TGTGCCAGCAGTTTTGTTAGCGGGGGGGAGACCCAGTACTTC	CASSFVSGGETQYF
TRBD2	NA	TRBJ2-1	TRBV25-1	TGTGCCAGCAGTGAAGCGGGGGGCTACAATGAGCAGTTCTTC	CASSEAGGYNEQFF
NA	large	TRBJ1-4	TRBV4-1	TGCGCCAGCAGCCTGGACATTTCGGCTAATGAAAAACTGTTTTTT	CASSLDISANEKLFF
TRBD1	NA	TRBJ1-2	TRBV5-1	TGCGCCAGCAGCTTGGTTCCCGACACAGGGGGCTATGGCTACACCTTC	CASSLVPDTGGYGYTF
TRBD1	NA	TRBJ1-1	TRBV28	TGTGCCAGCAGTCCCGGACAGGGAGCCGAAGCTTTCTTT	CASSPGQGAEAFF
TRBD2	NA	TRBJ2-3	TRBV5-6	TGTGCCAGCAGCTTGAGGCAGCGGGGGGTCACAGATACGCAGTATTTT	CASSLRQRGVTDTQYF
NA	NA	TRBJ2-3	TRBV29-1	TGCAGCTGTACAGACACAGATACGCAGTATTTT	CSCTDTDTQYF
NA	NA	TRBJ1-5	TRBV30	TGTGCCTGGAGTGGGGCAGATAATCAGCCCCAGCATTTT	CAWSGADNQPQHF
NA	NA	TRBJ1-2	TRBV27	TGTGCCAGCAGTTTTTTGGGCGCTGATGGCTACACCTTC	CASSFLGADGYTF
NA	NA	TRBJ2-1	TRBV27	TGTGCCGGAGGGTGGGGGAATGAGCAGTTCTTC	CAGGWGNEQFF
NA	NA	TRBJ1-2	TRBV7-2	TGTGCCAGCAGCCCGGCGGATAACTATGGCTACACCTTC	CASSPADNYGYTF
NA	NA	TRBJ1-5	TRBV7-5	TGTGCCAGAAGCTTAGCCTGGCCAACCTCCCCCGTAGGAGGTAGCAATCAGCCCCAGCATTTT	CARSLAWPTSPVGGSNQPQHF
NA	NA	TRBJ2-3	TRBV14	TGTGCCAGCAGCCAAAACCCCCGAGTTGATACGCAGTATTTT	CASSQNPRVDTQYF
TRBD1	NA	TRBJ2-6	TRBV19	TGTGCCAGTAGTATCGACAGGGGGTCTGGGGCCAACGTCCTGACTTTC	CASSIDRGSGANVLTF
TRBD1	once	TRBJ2-1	TRBV6-5	TGTGCCAGCAGCCATGGACAGGGAGGTTACAATGAGCAGTTCTTC	CASSHGQGGYNEQFF
NA	once	TRBJ1-5	TRBV19	TGTGCCAGTAGTATAGATCGACTTCAGCCCCAGCATTTT	CASSIDRLQPQHF
NA	NA	TRBJ1-4	TRBV14	TGTGCCAGCAGCCAAGTAAACAGGGTCGAAAAACTGTTTTTT	CASSQVNRVEKLFF
TRBD2	NA	TRBJ2-1	TRBV5-1	TGCGCCAGCAGCCCCGGGCCAGCGGGGGGTATTTACAATGAGCAGTTCTTC	CASSPGPAGGIYNEQFF
NA	NA	TRBJ2-1	TRBV6-6	TGTGCCAGCAGTTACTCGGAGGGTAATGAGCAGTTCTTC	CASSYSEGNEQFF
NA	NA	TRBJ2-3	TRBV5-6	TGTGCCAGCAGCTTTGTAGGGGGAGATACGCAGTATTTT	CASSFVGGDTQYF
NA	NA	TRBJ2-3	TRBV4-1	TGCGCCAGCAGCCTGTTCCCTAGCACAGATACGCAGTATTTT	CASSLFPSTDTQYF
TRBD2	once	TRBJ2-2	TRBV7-7	TGTGCTAGCAGCCCCCCCGGGGGGGAGGACACCGGGGAGCTGTTTTTT	CASSPPGGEDTGELFF
TRBD2	NA	TRBJ2-3	TRBV4-2	TGTGCCAGCAGCCAAGATCCGGGGAGGGGCACAGATACGCAGTATTTT	CASSQDPGRGTDTQYF
NA	NA	TRBJ2-5	TRBV7-3	TGTGCCAGCAGCCTTAAGATAAGTACTGACGGACATGGGACCCAGTACTTC	CASSLKISTDGHGTQYF
NA	NA	TRBJ2-1	TRBV6-6	TGTGCCAGCAGTTACTCGAACGGCTACAATGAGCAGTTCTTC	CASSYSNGYNEQFF
NA	NA	TRBJ1-2	TRBV13	TGTGCCAGCAGCTTTCTAAGCACCGCTAACTATGGCTACACCTTC	CASSFLSTANYGYTF
TRBD1	NA	TRBJ1-1	TRBV18	TGTGCCAGCTCACCCCGACAGGGGTGGGACACTGAAGCTTTCTTT	CASSPRQGWDTEAFF
NA	NA	TRBJ2-5	TRBV7-7	TGTGCTAGCAGCTTATCGAGACGGGAAGAGACCCAGTACTTC	CASSLSRREETQYF
NA	NA	TRBJ1-2	TRBV16	TGTGCCAGCAGCCAATTGCGGGACCCTAACTATGGCTACACCTTC	CASSQLRDPNYGYTF
NA	NA	TRBJ1-2	TRBV18	TGTGCCAGCTCACCAGAAGCATCCTATGGCTACACCTTC	CASSPEASYGYTF
NA	NA	TRBJ1-5	TRBV10-3	TGTGCCATCAGTGACGTTGGCAAACCACATCAGCCCCAGCATTTT	CAISDVGKPHQPQHF
TRBD1	NA	TRBJ2-2	TRBV2	TGTGCCAGCAGCCACTCCTCCGGGACAGGGGATATCGGGGAGCTGTTTTTT	CASSHSSGTGDIGELFF
NA	NA	TRBJ1-1	TRBV19	TGTGCCAGTTCCCGCAGGACTGAAGCTTTCTTT	CASSRRTEAFF
TRBD2	NA	TRBJ2-3	TRBV6-1	TGTGCCAGCAAGGGACTAGCGGGGGCCGATACGCAGTATTTT	CASKGLAGADTQYF
NA	NA	TRBJ2-5	TRBV7-6	TGTGCCAGCAGCTTACGACTACAAGAGACCCAGTACTTC	CASSLRLQETQYF